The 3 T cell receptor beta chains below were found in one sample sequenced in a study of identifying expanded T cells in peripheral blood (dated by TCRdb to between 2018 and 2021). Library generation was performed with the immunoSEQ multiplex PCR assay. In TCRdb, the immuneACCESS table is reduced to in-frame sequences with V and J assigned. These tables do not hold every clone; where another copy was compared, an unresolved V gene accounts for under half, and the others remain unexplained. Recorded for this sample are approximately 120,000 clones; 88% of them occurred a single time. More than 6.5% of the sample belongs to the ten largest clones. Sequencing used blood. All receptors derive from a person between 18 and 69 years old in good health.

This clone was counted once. This CDR3 reads CSVAQGINTEAFF. The CDR3 bases are TGCAGCGTTGCACAGGGAATAAACACTGAAGCTTTCTTT. The V gene is TRBV29-1, the J gene TRBJ1-1, with D perhaps TRBD1 (6 bases). This CDR3 is built from 13 residues. The V end lost 4 bases, the J end lost 2 bases, and 11 bases lay between the germline ends. Germline CDR1 SQVTM, CDR2 ANQGSEA.

CDR3 sequence: CASSVSGSPLHF. CDR3 DNA sequence: TGTGCCAGCAGTGTATCTGGTTCACCCCTCCACTTT. This chain links TRBV6-6 with TRBJ1-6; D uncertain. V was trimmed by 5 bases and J by 9 bases, leaving 8 bases between them. CDR3 length equals 12 residues. Germline V gene sequence: CDR1 MNHNY, CDR2 SVGAGI (reference sequence).

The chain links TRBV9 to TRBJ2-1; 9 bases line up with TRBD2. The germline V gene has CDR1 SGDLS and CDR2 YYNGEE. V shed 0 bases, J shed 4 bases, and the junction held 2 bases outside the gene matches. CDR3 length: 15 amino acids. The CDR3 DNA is TGTGCCAGCAGCGTAGGGAGCGGGAGGTACAATGAGCAGTTCTTC. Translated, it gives CASSVGSGRYNEQFF.